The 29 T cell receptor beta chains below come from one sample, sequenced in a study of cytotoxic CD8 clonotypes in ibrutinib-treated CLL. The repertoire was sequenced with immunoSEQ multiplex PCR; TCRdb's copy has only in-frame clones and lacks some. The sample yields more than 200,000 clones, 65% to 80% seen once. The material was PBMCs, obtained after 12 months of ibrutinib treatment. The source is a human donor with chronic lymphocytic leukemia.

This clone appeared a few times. CDR3 in amino acids: CASSRSGRSDTQYF. The CDR3 coding sequence is TGCGCCAGCAGCCGTAGCGGGAGGTCAGATACGCAGTATTTT. The chain employs TRBV4-3 and TRBJ2-3, with TRBD2 matching 10 bases. V shed 4 bases, J shed 4 bases, and the junction held 2 bases outside the gene matches. The CDR3 covers 14 residues. The germline CDR1 and CDR2 sequences are LGHNA and YSLEER.

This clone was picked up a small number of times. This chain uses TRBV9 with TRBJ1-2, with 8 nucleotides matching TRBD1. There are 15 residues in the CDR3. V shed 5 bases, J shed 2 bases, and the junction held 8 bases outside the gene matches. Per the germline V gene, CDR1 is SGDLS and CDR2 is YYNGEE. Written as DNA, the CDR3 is TGTGCCAGCAGTCGCGGGACAGGCTTGAACTATGGCTACACCTTC. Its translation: CASSRGTGLNYGYTF.

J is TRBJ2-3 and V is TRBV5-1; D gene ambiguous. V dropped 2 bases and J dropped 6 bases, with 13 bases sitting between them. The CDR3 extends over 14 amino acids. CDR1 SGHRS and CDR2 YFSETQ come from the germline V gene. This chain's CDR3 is CASSFSRNADTQYF. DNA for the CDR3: TGCGCCAGCAGCTTCTCTCGTAATGCGGATACGCAGTATTTT.

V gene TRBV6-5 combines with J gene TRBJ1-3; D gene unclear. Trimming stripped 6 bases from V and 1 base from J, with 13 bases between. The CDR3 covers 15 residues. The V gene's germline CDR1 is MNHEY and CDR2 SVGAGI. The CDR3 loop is CASSPRWGSGNTIYF. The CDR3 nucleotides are TGTGCCAGCAGCCCCAGATGGGGATCTGGAAACACCATATATTTT.

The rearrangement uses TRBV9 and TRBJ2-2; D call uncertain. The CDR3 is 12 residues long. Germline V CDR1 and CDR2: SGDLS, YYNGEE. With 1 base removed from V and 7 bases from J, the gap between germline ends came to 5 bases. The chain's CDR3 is CASSVSRGELFF. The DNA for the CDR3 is TGTGCCAGCAGCGTAAGTCGCGGGGAGCTGTTTTTT. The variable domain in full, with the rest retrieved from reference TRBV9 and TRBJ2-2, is DSGVTQTPKHLITATGQRVTLRCSPRSGDLSVYWYQQSLDQGLQFLIQYYNGEERAKGNILERFSAQQFPDLHSELNLSSLELGDSALYFCASSVSRGELFFGEGSRLTVL.

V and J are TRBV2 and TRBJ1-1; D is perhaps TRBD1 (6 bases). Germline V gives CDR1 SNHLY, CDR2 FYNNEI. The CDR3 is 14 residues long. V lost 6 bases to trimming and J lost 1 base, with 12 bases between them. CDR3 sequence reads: CASRYREGNTEAFF. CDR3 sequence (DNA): TGTGCCAGCAGGTACAGGGAGGGGAACACTGAAGCTTTCTTT.

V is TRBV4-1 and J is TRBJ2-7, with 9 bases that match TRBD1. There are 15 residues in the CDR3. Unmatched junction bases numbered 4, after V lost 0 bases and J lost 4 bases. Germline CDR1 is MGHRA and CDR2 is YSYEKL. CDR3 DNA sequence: TGCGCCAGCAGCCAAGACGCGGGACAGGGTTACGAGCAGTACTTC. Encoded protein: CASSQDAGQGYEQYF.

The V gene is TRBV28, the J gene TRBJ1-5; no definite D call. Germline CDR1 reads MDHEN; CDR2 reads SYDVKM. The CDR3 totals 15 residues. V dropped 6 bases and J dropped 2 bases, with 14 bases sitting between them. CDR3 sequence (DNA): TGTGCCAGCAGATTGGGAGTATGGGGCAATCAGCCCCAGCATTTT. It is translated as CASRLGVWGNQPQHF.

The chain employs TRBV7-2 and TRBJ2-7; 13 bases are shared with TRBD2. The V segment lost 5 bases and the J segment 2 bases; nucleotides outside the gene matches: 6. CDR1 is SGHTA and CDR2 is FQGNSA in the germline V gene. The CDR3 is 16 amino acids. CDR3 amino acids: CASSKLAGGGPYEQYF. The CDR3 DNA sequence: TGTGCCAGCAGCAAACTAGCGGGAGGGGGGCCCTACGAGCAGTACTTC.

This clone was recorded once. The CDR3 protein is CASSTDSSNQPQHF. The CDR3 DNA sequence: TGTGCCAGCAGCACGGACAGTAGCAATCAGCCCCAGCATTTT. The chain uses TRBV11-2 and TRBJ1-5; perhaps TRBD1 as D (6 bases). Germline V lookup: CDR1 SGHAT, CDR2 FQNNGV. V dropped 5 bases and J dropped 0 bases, with 8 bases sitting between them. This CDR3 contains 14 residues.

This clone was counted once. The CDR3 spells CASSQPDRATEAFF. In DNA, the CDR3 is TGCGCCAGCAGCCAGCCGGACAGGGCCACTGAAGCTTTCTTT. V usage is TRBV4-1 and J usage is TRBJ1-1; the match to TRBD1 covers 8 bases. The CDR3 has 14 amino acids. V lost 3 bases to trimming and J lost 4 bases; unmatched junction nucleotides: 4. Germline values: CDR1 MGHRA, CDR2 YSYEKL.

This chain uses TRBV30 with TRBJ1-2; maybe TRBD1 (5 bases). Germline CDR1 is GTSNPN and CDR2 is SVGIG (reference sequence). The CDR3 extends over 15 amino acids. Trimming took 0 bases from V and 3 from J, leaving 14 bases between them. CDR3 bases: TGTGCCTGGAGTGTAGCCGTGCGGGGGGACTATGGCTACACCTTC. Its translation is CAWSVAVRGDYGYTF.

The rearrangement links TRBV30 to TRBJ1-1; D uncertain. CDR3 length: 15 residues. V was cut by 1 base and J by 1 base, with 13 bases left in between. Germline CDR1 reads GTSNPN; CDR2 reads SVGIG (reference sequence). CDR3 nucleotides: TGTGCCTGGAGTGAGTCCGGGCTGCCGAACACTGAAGCTTTCTTT. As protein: CAWSESGLPNTEAFF.

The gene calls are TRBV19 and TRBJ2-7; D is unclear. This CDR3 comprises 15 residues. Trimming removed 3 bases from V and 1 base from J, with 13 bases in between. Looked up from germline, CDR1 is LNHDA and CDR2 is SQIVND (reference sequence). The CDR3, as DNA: TGTGCCAGTAGTATTGGGCCCCTGGGATCCTACGAGCAGTACTTC. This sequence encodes CASSIGPLGSYEQYF.

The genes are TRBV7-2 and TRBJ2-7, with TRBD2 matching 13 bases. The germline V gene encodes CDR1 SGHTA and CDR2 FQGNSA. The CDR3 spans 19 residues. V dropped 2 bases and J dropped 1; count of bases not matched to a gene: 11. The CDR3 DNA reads TGTGCCAGCAGCTTAACACCGGGACTAGCGGGAACTAGTTCCTACGAGCAGTACTTC. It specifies CASSLTPGLAGTSSYEQYF.

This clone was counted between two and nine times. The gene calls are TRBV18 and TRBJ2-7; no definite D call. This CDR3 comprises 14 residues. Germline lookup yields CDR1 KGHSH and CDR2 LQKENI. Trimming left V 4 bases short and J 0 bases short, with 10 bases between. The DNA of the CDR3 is TGTGCCAGCTCACTATCAGAGAACTCCTACGAGCAGTACTTC. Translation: CASSLSENSYEQYF.

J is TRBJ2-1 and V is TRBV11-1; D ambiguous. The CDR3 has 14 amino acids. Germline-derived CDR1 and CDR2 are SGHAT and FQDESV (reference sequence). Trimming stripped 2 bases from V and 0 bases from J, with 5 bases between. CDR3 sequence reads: CASSLSGSYNEQFF. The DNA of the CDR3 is TGTGCCAGCAGCTTATCTGGCTCCTACAATGAGCAGTTCTTC. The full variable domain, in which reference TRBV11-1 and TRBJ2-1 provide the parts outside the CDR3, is EAEVAQSPRYKITEKSQAVAFWCDPISGHATLYWYRQILGQGPELLVQFQDESVVDDSQLPKDRFSAERLKGVDSTLKIQPAELGDSAMYLCASSLSGSYNEQFFGPGTRLTVL.

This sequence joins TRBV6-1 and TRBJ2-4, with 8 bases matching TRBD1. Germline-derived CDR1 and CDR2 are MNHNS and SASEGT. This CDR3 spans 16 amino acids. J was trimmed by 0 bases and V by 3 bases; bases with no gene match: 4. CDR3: CASSESTGGAKNIQYF. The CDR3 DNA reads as TGTGCCAGCAGTGAGTCAACAGGGGGAGCCAAAAACATTCAGTACTTC.

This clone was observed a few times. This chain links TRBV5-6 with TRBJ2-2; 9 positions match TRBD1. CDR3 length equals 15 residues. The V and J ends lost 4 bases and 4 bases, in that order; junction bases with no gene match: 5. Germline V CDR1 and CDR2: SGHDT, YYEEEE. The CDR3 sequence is CASSLQGAVTGELFF. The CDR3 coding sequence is TGTGCCAGCAGCCTACAGGGGGCTGTCACCGGGGAGCTGTTTTTT.

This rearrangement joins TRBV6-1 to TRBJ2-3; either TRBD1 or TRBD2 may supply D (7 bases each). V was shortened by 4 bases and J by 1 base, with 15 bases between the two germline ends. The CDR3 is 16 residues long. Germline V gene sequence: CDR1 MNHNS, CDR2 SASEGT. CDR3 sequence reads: CASSVRGGRRTDTQYF. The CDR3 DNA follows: TGTGCCAGCAGTGTCAGGGGGGGTAGGCGCACAGATACGCAGTATTTT.

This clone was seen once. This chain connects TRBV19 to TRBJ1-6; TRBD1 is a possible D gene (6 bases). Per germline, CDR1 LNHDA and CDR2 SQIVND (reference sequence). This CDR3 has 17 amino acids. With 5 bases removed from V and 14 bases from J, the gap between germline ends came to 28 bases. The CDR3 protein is CASSSPGAGGQLRSLHF. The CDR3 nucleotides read TGTGCCAGTAGTTCCCCCGGAGCGGGGGGCCAGTTACGGTCCCTCCACTTT.

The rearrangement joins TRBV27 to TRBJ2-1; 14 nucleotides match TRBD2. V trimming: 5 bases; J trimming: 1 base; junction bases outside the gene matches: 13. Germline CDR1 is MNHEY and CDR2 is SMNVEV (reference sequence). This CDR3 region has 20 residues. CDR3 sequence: CASSLSPRLAGGPSYNEQFF. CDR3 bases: TGTGCCAGCAGTCTCTCCCCACGACTAGCGGGAGGGCCATCCTACAATGAGCAGTTCTTC.

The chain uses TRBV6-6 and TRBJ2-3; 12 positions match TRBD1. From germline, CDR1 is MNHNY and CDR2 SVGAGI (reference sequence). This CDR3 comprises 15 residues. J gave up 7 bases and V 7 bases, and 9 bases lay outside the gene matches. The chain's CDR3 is CASTSPGQGAYTQYF. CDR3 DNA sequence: TGTGCCAGCACCAGTCCGGGACAGGGGGCTTATACGCAGTATTTT.

The CDR3 region is CASRLDGQEGTGNTIYF. Written as DNA, the CDR3 is TGTGCAAGTCGCTTAGATGGACAGGAAGGAACTGGAAACACCATATATTTT. The chain links TRBV12-2 to TRBJ1-3; no DNA check was done on the table's D call, TRBD1. TRBV12-2 is a listed pseudogene. This CDR3 spans 17 amino acids.

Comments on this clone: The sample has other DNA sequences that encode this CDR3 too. The CDR3 region is CASSVDSYGYTF. The CDR3 DNA reads TGTGCCAGCAGCGTGGACAGCTATGGCTACACCTTC. The rearrangement joins TRBV9 to TRBJ1-2; possibly TRBD1 for D (6 bases). V lost 2 bases and J lost 4, with 6 bases in between. There are 12 residues in the CDR3. Per the germline V gene, CDR1 is SGDLS and CDR2 is YYNGEE.

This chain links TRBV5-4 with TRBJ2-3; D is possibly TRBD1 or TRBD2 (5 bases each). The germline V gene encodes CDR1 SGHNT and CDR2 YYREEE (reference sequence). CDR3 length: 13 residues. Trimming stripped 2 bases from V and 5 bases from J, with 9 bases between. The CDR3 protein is CASSLGTQDTQYF. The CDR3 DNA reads TGTGCCAGCAGCTTAGGGACGCAAGATACGCAGTATTTT.

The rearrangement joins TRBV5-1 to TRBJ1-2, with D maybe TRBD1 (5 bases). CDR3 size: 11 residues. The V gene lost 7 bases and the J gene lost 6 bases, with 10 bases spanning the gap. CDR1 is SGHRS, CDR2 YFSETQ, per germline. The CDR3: CASSDKDGYTF. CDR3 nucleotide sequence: TGCGCCAGCTCGGACAAGGATGGCTACACCTTC.

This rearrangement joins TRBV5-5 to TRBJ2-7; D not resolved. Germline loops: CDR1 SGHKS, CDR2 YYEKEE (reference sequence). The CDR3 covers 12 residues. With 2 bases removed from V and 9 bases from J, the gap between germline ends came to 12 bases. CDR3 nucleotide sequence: TGTGCCAGCAGCTTATTGGGGTTGGGGCAGTACTTC. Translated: CASSLLGLGQYF.

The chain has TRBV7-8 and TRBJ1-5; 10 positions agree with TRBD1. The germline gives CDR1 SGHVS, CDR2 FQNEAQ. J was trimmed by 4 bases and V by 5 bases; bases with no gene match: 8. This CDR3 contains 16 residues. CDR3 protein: CASSLRDRGSNQPQHF. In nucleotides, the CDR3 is TGTGCCAGCAGCCTCCGGGACAGGGGTTCAAATCAGCCCCAGCATTTT.